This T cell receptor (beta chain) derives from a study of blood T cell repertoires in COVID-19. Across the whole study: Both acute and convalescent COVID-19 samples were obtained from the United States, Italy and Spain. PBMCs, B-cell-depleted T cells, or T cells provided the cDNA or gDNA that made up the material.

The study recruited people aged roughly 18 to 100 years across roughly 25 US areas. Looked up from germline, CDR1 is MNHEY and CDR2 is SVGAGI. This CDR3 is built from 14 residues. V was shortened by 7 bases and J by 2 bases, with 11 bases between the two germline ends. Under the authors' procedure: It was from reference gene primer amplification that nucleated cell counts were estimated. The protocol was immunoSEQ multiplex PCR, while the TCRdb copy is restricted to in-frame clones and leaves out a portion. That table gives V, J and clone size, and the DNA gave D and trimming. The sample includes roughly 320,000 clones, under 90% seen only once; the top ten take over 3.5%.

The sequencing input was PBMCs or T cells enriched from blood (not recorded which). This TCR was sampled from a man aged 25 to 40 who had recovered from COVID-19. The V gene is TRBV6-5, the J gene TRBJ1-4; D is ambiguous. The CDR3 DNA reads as TGTGCCAGCAAGGACGGCGGGACTAATGAAAAACTGTTTTTT. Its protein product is CASKDGGTNEKLFF.